A single sample is the source of the 18 T cell receptor beta chains below, sequenced in a study of T cells after yellow fever vaccination. MiXCR, applied by TCRdb to the 5' RACE reads, yields one record per CDR3 protein. The table lists 320,000 or so distinct CDR3 sequences, less than 9.5% of them singletons. The input for sequencing was PBMCs, taken around 45 days after the first yellow fever vaccination. The receptors originated from a man aged 18 to 35 who received the YFV17D yellow fever vaccine.

The rearrangement uses TRBV5-1 and TRBJ1-1; D not resolved. Trimming removed 0 bases from V and 1 base from J, with 7 bases in between. CDR1 is SGHRS and CDR2 is YFSETQ in the germline V gene. The CDR3 is made up of 14 amino acids. The CDR3 bases are TGCGCCAGCAGCTTGGCAGTACCGAACACTGAAGCTTTCTTT. Protein: CASSLAVPNTEAFF.

This clonotype was found a few times. V usage is TRBV4-1 and J usage is TRBJ2-1; 10 positions agree with TRBD2. Germline V CDR1 and CDR2: MGHRA, YSYEKL. This CDR3 comprises 16 residues. After removal of 4 bases from V and 10 bases from J, the junction contained 13 bases not matched to a gene. CDR3 residues: CASSLTSGEISREQFF. CDR3 sequence (DNA): TGCGCCAGCAGCCTTACTAGCGGGGAAATCTCGAGGGAGCAGTTCTTC.

The chain recombines TRBV4-1 with TRBJ1-1, with unresolved D. The CDR3 has 15 amino acids. Germline loops: CDR1 MGHRA, CDR2 YSYEKL. The V gene lost 1 base and the J gene lost 3 bases, with 12 bases spanning the gap. CDR3 nucleotides: TGCGCCAGCAGCCAAGTTCACAGACGTTACACTGAAGCTTTCTTT. Amino acid sequence: CASSQVHRRYTEAFF.

The DNA for the CDR3 is TGCAGTGCTAGAGATACGGCCGCGGAGACCCAGTACTTC. Translated: CSARDTAAETQYF. The chain links TRBV20-1 to TRBJ2-5; D is unresolved. The germline V gene encodes CDR1 DFQATT and CDR2 SNEGSKA (reference sequence). The CDR3 runs to 13 residues. Trimming stripped 0 bases from V and 5 bases from J, with 10 bases between.

The sample holds a few counts of this clonotype. The chain employs TRBV30 and TRBJ1-3; D gene ambiguous. CDR1 and CDR2 from the germline V gene are GTSNPN and SVGIG (reference sequence). Trimming shortened V by 6 bases and J by 0 bases, and 12 bases separated the two germline ends. The CDR3 consists of 14 residues. The CDR3 loop reads CACGKRDSGNTIYF. In nucleotides, the CDR3 is TGTGCCTGCGGGAAAAGAGACTCTGGAAACACCATATATTTT. The full variable domain, its missing parts supplied by reference TRBV30 and TRBJ1-3, is SQTIHQWPATLVQPVGSPLSLECTVEGTSNPNLYWYRQAAGRGLQLLFYSVGIGQISSEVPQNLSASRPQDRQFILSSKKLLLSDSGFYLCACGKRDSGNTIYFGEGSWLTVV.

The chain carries TRBV30 and TRBJ1-2; 9 nucleotides agree with TRBD1. This CDR3 has 14 amino acids. Germline loops: CDR1 GTSNPN, CDR2 SVGIG (reference sequence). The V gene end was trimmed by 3 bases and the J gene end by 8 bases; junction bases not matched to a gene: 10. The CDR3: CAWRGQGRQAGYTF. The DNA of the CDR3 is TGTGCCTGGAGGGGACAGGGAAGACAGGCGGGCTACACCTTC.

This clonotype was seen at least ten times. The chain employs TRBV7-9 and TRBJ2-1, with D perhaps matching TRBD1 or TRBD2 (5 bases each). V was pared by 4 bases and J by 9 bases, with 10 bases between. The CDR3 runs 12 residues. The germline CDR1 and CDR2 sequences are SEHNR and FQNEAQ (reference sequence). This CDR3 reads CASSYWDGEQFF. The DNA of the CDR3 is TGTGCCAGCAGCTATTGGGACGGTGAGCAGTTCTTC.

This clonotype appeared a few times. At one end the junction does not follow the germline gene, possibly because of a read error. J is TRBJ2-5 and V is TRBV4-1; D gene ambiguous. The CDR3 loop spans 14 amino acids. The germline V gene has CDR1 MGHRA and CDR2 YSYEKL. The CDR3 reads CASSQAESQETQYF. CDR3 sequence (DNA): TGCGCCAGCAGTCAAGCCGAAAGTCAAGAGACCCAGTACTTC.

This clonotype was counted a few times. This rearrangement joins TRBV5-5 to TRBJ2-2, with a weak D call TRBD1 (6 bases). CDR3 length equals 17 residues. The V gene lost 4 bases and the J gene lost 0 bases, with 16 bases spanning the gap. Per germline, CDR1 SGHKS and CDR2 YYEKEE (reference sequence). This CDR3 is CASSLWGRGTNTGELFF. The CDR3 DNA reads as TGTGCCAGCAGCCTATGGGGCAGGGGAACGAACACCGGGGAGCTGTTTTTT.

Ten or more counts support this clonotype. The chain combines TRBV4-1 with TRBJ2-7, with unresolved D. Trimming took off 3 bases at V and 5 bases at J, with 20 bases between the two ends. Germline values: CDR1 MGHRA, CDR2 YSYEKL. This CDR3 contains 16 residues. The CDR3 sequence is CASSQADGLSADEQYF. In DNA form, the CDR3 reads TGCGCCAGCAGCCAGGCGGACGGTTTGAGTGCGGACGAGCAGTACTTC.

This clonotype was counted a few times. The CDR3 protein is CASSKVTGGSYEQYV. The CDR3 bases are TGTGCCAGCAGCAAAGTAACAGGGGGTTCCTACGAGCAGTACGTC. The rearrangement joins TRBV21-1 to TRBJ2-7; TRBD1 is the table's D call and was not checked against the DNA. TRBV21-1 counts as a pseudogene. This CDR3 region has 15 residues.

This clonotype has only a few counts. The J gene is TRBJ1-6, the V gene TRBV5-1; 9 bases are a match to TRBD1. CDR1 and CDR2 (germline): SGHRS, YFSETQ. This CDR3 region has 15 residues. V lost 0 bases to trimming and J lost 9 bases; unmatched junction nucleotides: 4. CDR3 nucleotide sequence: TGCGCCAGCAGCTTGGCCGGGACAGGGCGTTCACCCCTCCACTTT. Protein: CASSLAGTGRSPLHF. The full variable domain, rest sourced from reference TRBV5-1 and TRBJ1-6, is KAGVTQTPRYLIKTRGQQVTLSCSPISGHRSVSWYQQTPGQGLQFLFEYFSETQRNKGNFPGRFSGRQFSNSRSEMNVSTLELGDSALYLCASSLAGTGRSPLHFGNGTRLTVT.

The chain uses TRBV15 and TRBJ2-1, with a tentative D call TRBD2 (5 bases). The V end lost 1 base, the J end lost 7 bases, and 8 bases lay between the germline ends. This CDR3 spans 13 amino acids. Germline CDR1 reads LNHNV; CDR2 reads YYDKDF (reference sequence). The CDR3 is CATSRVSGNEQFF. DNA for the CDR3: TGTGCCACCAGCAGAGTCTCGGGAAATGAGCAGTTCTTC.

The gene calls are TRBV27 and TRBJ2-7, with D perhaps TRBD1 (6 bases). V was clipped by 6 bases and J by 2 bases, with 11 bases between them. The CDR3 extends over 13 amino acids. Germline V gives CDR1 MNHEY, CDR2 SMNVEV (reference sequence). The CDR3 nucleotides are TGTGCCAGCAGCAGGGGTAATGCCTACGAGCAGTACTTC. This encodes CASSRGNAYEQYF.

In this sample, this clonotype turned up a few times. The chain has TRBV12-3 or TRBV12-4 and TRBJ1-2, with D maybe TRBD1 (6 bases). The CDR3 extends over 14 amino acids. V was clipped by 3 bases and J by 7 bases, with 15 bases between them. The CDR3 sequence: CASSLLQGVSGYTF. CDR3 coding DNA: TGTGCCAGCAGTTTGTTACAGGGAGTTTCTGGCTACACCTTC.

This clonotype has just a few counts. The chain employs TRBV5-4 and TRBJ2-2, with TRBD2 matching 8 bases. Trimming at V came to 5 bases and at J to 6 bases, leaving 12 bases not matched to a gene. This CDR3 region has 16 residues. CDR1 is SGHNT, CDR2 YYREEE, per germline (reference sequence). Here the CDR3 reads CASRAYGTSSAGELFF. The DNA of the CDR3 is TGTGCCAGCAGAGCCTATGGGACTAGTTCTGCCGGGGAGCTGTTTTTT.

This clonotype was counted a few times. V and J are TRBV7-3 and TRBJ2-3; 10 nucleotides match TRBD1. The CDR3 covers 15 residues. CDR1 and CDR2 from the germline V gene are SGHTA and FQGTGA. V gave up 3 bases and J gave up 9 bases; unmatched junction bases: 9. CDR3 nucleotides: TGTGCCAGCAGCTTCCCACCAGGACAGGGGGAAACGCAGTATTTT. Its protein product is CASSFPPGQGETQYF. The full variable domain, completed using reference TRBV7-3 and TRBJ2-3, is GAGVSQTPSNKVTEKGKYVELRCDPISGHTALYWYRQSLGQGPEFLIYFQGTGAADDSGLPNDRFFAVRPEGSVSTLKIQRTERGDSAVYLCASSFPPGQGETQYFGPGTRLTVL.

J is TRBJ1-2 and V is TRBV20-1, with D perhaps TRBD1 (5 bases). Germline V gene lookup returns CDR1 DFQATT and CDR2 SNEGSKA (reference sequence). V was cut by 5 bases and J by 8 bases, with 15 bases left in between. This CDR3 is 12 amino acids long. The CDR3 region has the DNA TGCAGTGCTTCTAACGGGGCTGAGGGCTACACCTTC. Its protein is CSASNGAEGYTF.